This TCR beta chain was recorded in a study of shared clonotypes between healthy human individuals. Libraries were prepared by immunoSEQ multiplex PCR; TCRdb keeps only in-frame clonotypes and omits some of them. The sample contains some 2.4 million clones, 93% of which appear only once. Caucasian adults living in Nashville, Tennessee, provided all samples. V shed 5 bases and J 2 bases; nucleotides not matched to a gene: 18. The CDR3 is made up of 19 amino acids. The chain uses TRBV23-1 and TRBJ2-4; 7 positions agree with TRBD2. TRBV23-1 is designated an ORF whose function remains uncertain. The sequence was obtained from a man aged 18 to 29 in good health. Some clones in this sample may be carry-over from other donors' samples. Material for sequencing was naive CD4+ T cells from PBMCs. The subset is: CD45RA+ positively selected. The CDR3 DNA is TGCGCCAGCAGTTTTTTTTCAACCCGAGCGGGGTTCCCCAAAAACATTCAGTACTTC. This gives the protein CASSFFSTRAGFPKNIQYF.